The rows below give T cell receptor beta chains drawn from one sample of a study of OX40 agonist ivuxolimab in advanced cancers. The data were produced by immunoSEQ multiplex PCR, yet TCRdb's version contains in-frame clones alone and is incomplete. Counted here are about 37,000 clones, roughly 89% occurring once; the ten biggest clones make up approximately 0.52%. The sequencing used CD4+ or CD8+ T cells sorted from blood, collected in a trial of the OX40 agonist ivuxolimab. All receptors come from an adult with an advanced solid tumor such as melanoma, head and neck, liver or kidney cancer. CDR3s include the opening cysteine and the closing phenylalanine or tryptophan. D genes are given only for firm matches. Part of the rows lack a size; the others show once, few, many or a class for expanded clones.

V	size	J	D	DNA	CDR3
TRBV6-6	once	TRBJ1-2	-	TGTGCCAGCGTTGGCGGTGCCAACAACTATGGCTACACCTTC	CASVGGANNYGYTF
TRBV28	-	TRBJ1-3	-	TGTGCCAGCACCTTCGGTGGGGGTTTGGGAAACACCATATATTTT	CASTFGGGLGNTIYF
TRBV5-6	-	TRBJ1-2	TRBD1	TGTGCCAGCAGCGGGGGACAGGGGCTGGGCTACACCTTC	CASSGGQGLGYTF
TRBV18	-	TRBJ2-2	TRBD1	TGTGCCAGCTCACCGGGACAGAGGGCGCCTGGGGAGCTGTTTTTT	CASSPGQRAPGELFF
TRBV5-1	once	TRBJ2-7	-	TGCGCCAGCAGCTTGAAGAACGGTCCCTACGAGCAGTACTTC	CASSLKNGPYEQYF
TRBV6-5	once	TRBJ1-1	-	TGTGCCAGCACCAAACCCGGGACAATGAACACTGAAGCTTTCTTT	CASTKPGTMNTEAFF
TRBV19	-	TRBJ1-2	-	TGTGCCAGTAGGTCCCAGGGCCGAGTAGGCTATGGCTACACCTTC	CASRSQGRVGYGYTF
TRBV7-2	-	TRBJ2-3	TRBD2	TGTGCCAGCAGCTTACCGGGACTAGCTACAGATACGCAGTATTTT	CASSLPGLATDTQYF
TRBV7-2	-	TRBJ1-5	TRBD1	TGTGCCAGCAGCTTAGAGGGACAGGGGTCTTTTCGGCCCCAGCATTTT	CASSLEGQGSFRPQHF
TRBV10-1	-	TRBJ2-3	-	TGCGCCAGCAGTGGGGGCCTAAGACAACCCCACATCAGCACAGATACGCAGTATTTT	CASSGGLRQPHISTDTQYF
TRBV14	-	TRBJ1-1	-	TGTGCCAGCAGCTACGGGGGCACTGAAGCTTTCTTT	CASSYGGTEAFF
TRBV4-3	-	TRBJ2-3	TRBD1	TGCGCCAGCAGCCAAGTGCTCGGGACAGGGACTGCTTTT	CASSQVLGTGTAF
TRBV6-5	-	TRBJ1-2	-	TGTGCCAGCGGACGGACAGAGCACTATGGCTACACCTTC	CASGRTEHYGYTF
TRBV5-1	-	TRBJ2-7	-	TGCGCCAGCAGCACTGGGACAATCTCGACCTACGAGCAGTACTTC	CASSTGTISTYEQYF
TRBV14	-	TRBJ2-7	-	TGTGCCAGCAGCCGGGGTAGGCCGGGGGAGCAGTACTTC	CASSRGRPGEQYF
TRBV7-2	-	TRBJ1-2	-	TGTGCCAGCAGCTTAGGAGACCGTAATGGCTACACCTTC	CASSLGDRNGYTF
TRBV18	-	TRBJ1-2	TRBD1	TGTGCCAGCTCACCGGGACAGGGCATCTATGGCTACACCTTC	CASSPGQGIYGYTF
TRBV28	-	TRBJ1-2	-	TGTGCCAGCAGTCCATGGACTGGGGGCTACACCTTC	CASSPWTGGYTF
TRBV11-2	-	TRBJ1-6	-	TGTGCCAGCAGCTTCGGAACCGGGGGGAATTCACCCCTCCACTTT	CASSFGTGGNSPLHF
TRBV7-2	-	TRBJ2-3	-	TGTGCCAGCAGCCCAATGGGAGATACGCAGTATTTT	CASSPMGDTQYF
TRBV19	-	TRBJ1-3	-	TGTGCCAGTAGTATTGTGGGAGCTGGAAACACCATATATTTT	CASSIVGAGNTIYF
TRBV13	-	TRBJ2-6	-	TGTGCCAGCAAGGCCGGGACCGCTATCTCTGGGGCCAACGTCCTGACTTTC	CASKAGTAISGANVLTF
TRBV4-3	-	TRBJ2-1	TRBD1	TGCGCCAGCAGCCAAGGGGGACAGGTCTCTGAGCAGTTCTTC	CASSQGGQVSEQFF
TRBV18	-	TRBJ1-2	-	TGTGCCAGCTCACCACCGTCGGTTAACTATGGCTACACCTTC	CASSPPSVNYGYTF
TRBV25-1	-	TRBJ2-3	-	TGTGCCAGCAGTGAATCCCGACTAGTGGGGGCTAGCACAGATACGCAGTATTTT	CASSESRLVGASTDTQYF
TRBV10-3	-	TRBJ1-5	-	TGTGCCATCAGTGAACTAAGGGCTCAGCCCCAGCATTTT	CAISELRAQPQHF
TRBV6-1	-	TRBJ2-7	-	TGTGCCAGCAGTGAGGCCCTCCGAGCCTACGAGCAGTACTTC	CASSEALRAYEQYF
TRBV5-1	-	TRBJ1-2	-	TGCGCCAGCAGCTCGCTACAGGGTTATGGCTACACCTTC	CASSSLQGYGYTF
TRBV7-3	-	TRBJ2-7	-	TGTGCCAGCAGCTTGGGGTTTGGGTACGAGCAGTACTTC	CASSLGFGYEQYF
TRBV5-4	-	TRBJ2-7	TRBD1	TGTGCCAGCAGCCCGGGACAGGCACCCTACGAGCAGTACTTC	CASSPGQAPYEQYF
TRBV7-2	-	TRBJ2-7	TRBD1	TGTGCCAGCAGCCGCCGGGACAGGCTTGACGAGCAGTACTTC	CASSRRDRLDEQYF
TRBV28	-	TRBJ2-5	-	TGTGCCAGCACCACTAGCCAAGAGACCCAGTACTTC	CASTTSQETQYF
TRBV9	-	TRBJ1-3	-	TGTGCCAGCAGCGTAGGGGTCGGCTCTGGAAACACCATATATTTT	CASSVGVGSGNTIYF
TRBV6-5	-	TRBJ2-7	-	TGTGCCAGCAGCTTTAGGAGGGGGGACTACGAGCAGTACTTC	CASSFRRGDYEQYF
TRBV29-1	-	TRBJ2-3	TRBD1	TGCAGCGTTGCTGAGGGGTCAGGGGGACCAGATACGCAGTATTTT	CSVAEGSGGPDTQYF
TRBV11-2	-	TRBJ2-7	-	TGTGCCAGCAGCTTGGGGTCGGGGCGCGCGGGTAAATACGAGCAGTACTTC	CASSLGSGRAGKYEQYF
TRBV7-8	-	TRBJ1-2	-	TGTGCCAGCTCTGCAGGGAGCTATGGCTACACCTTC	CASSAGSYGYTF
TRBV7-2	-	TRBJ2-1	TRBD1	TGTGCCAGCAGCTTAACCGGGACAGGTTATTCCAATGAGCAGTTCTTC	CASSLTGTGYSNEQFF
TRBV5-1	-	TRBJ2-1	TRBD1	TGCGCCAGCAGCTTGCGACAGGGCATGGGCAATGAGCAGTTCTTC	CASSLRQGMGNEQFF
TRBV6-6	-	TRBJ1-4	-	TGTGCCAGTAAAGTTCAAGAGGATGAAAAACTGTTTTTT	CASKVQEDEKLFF
TRBV28	-	TRBJ1-5	-	TGTGCCAGCAGTTTAGGGACCAATCAGCCCCAGCATTTT	CASSLGTNQPQHF
TRBV7-3	-	TRBJ1-2	-	TGTGCCAGCAGCTTAACGGGCAAACCTAACTATGGCTACACCTTC	CASSLTGKPNYGYTF
TRBV9	-	TRBJ2-5	-	TGTGCCAGCAGCGTAGCTCCGGGCCGGGAGACCCAGTACTTC	CASSVAPGRETQYF
TRBV25-1	-	TRBJ2-5	TRBD2	TGTGCCAGCAGAGGGACTAGGAGTGGAGAGACCCAGTACTTC	CASRGTRSGETQYF
TRBV28	-	TRBJ2-5	-	TGTGCCAGCAGCCCCTGGGGGATTGAGACCCAGTACTTC	CASSPWGIETQYF
TRBV19	-	TRBJ1-5	-	TGTGCCAGTAGTATCTCACAAACAGTGAAGGCCCAGCATTTT	CASSISQTVKAQHF
TRBV5-1	-	TRBJ2-3	-	TGCGCCAGCAGCTCGGGCCCCAGCACAGATACGCAGTATTTT	CASSSGPSTDTQYF
TRBV6-5	-	TRBJ2-3	-	TGTGCCAGCAGCCAGGACTGGAGCACAGATACGCAGTATTTT	CASSQDWSTDTQYF
TRBV7-9	-	TRBJ2-5	TRBD1	TGTGCCAGCAGCTTAAGAACGACAGGGGACCAGTACTTC	CASSLRTTGDQYF
TRBV6-5	-	TRBJ2-7	TRBD1	TGTGCCAGCGGACAGGGTAGAGCTCTAATCTTC	CASGQGRALIF
TRBV19	-	TRBJ2-7	-	TGTGCCAGCCAACCCGACGGTACAGGGCCCTACGAGCAGTACTTC	CASQPDGTGPYEQYF
TRBV4-2	-	TRBJ2-3	TRBD1	TGTGCCAGCAGCCCACCCACCGGGACAGGGACCGATACGCAGTATTTT	CASSPPTGTGTDTQYF
TRBV27	-	TRBJ2-3	-	TGTGCCAGCAGACGTTCGGACACAGATACGCAGTATTTT	CASRRSDTDTQYF